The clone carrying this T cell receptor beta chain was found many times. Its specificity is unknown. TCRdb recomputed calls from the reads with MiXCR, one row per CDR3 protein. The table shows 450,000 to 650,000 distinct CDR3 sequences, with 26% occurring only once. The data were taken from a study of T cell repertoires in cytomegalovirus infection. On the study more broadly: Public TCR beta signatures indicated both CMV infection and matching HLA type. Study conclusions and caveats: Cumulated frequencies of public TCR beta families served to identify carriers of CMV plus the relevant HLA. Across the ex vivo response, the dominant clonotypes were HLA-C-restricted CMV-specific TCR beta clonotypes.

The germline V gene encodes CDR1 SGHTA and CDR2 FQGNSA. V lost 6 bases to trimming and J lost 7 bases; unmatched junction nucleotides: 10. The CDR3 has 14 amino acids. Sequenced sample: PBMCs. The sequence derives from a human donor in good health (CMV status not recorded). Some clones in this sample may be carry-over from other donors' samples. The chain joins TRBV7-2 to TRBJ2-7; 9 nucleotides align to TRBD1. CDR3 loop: CASSQRTGAGEQYF. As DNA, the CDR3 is TGTGCCAGCAGTCAACGGACAGGGGCGGGGGAGCAGTACTTC.